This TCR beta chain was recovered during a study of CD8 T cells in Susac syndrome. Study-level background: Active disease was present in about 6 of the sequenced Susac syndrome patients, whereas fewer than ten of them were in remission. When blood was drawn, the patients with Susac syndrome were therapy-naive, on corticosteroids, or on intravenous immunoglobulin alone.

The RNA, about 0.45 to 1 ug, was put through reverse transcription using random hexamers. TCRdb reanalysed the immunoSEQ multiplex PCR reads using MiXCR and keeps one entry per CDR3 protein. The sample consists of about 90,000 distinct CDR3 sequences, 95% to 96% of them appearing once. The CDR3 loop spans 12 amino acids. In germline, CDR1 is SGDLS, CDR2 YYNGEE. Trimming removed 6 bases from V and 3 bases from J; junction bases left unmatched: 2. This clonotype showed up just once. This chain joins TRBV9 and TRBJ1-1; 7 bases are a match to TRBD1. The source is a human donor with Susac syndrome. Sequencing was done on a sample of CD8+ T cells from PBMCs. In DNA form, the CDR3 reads TGTGCCAGCAATCAGGGGGACACTGAAGCTTTCTTT. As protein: CASNQGDTEAFF.